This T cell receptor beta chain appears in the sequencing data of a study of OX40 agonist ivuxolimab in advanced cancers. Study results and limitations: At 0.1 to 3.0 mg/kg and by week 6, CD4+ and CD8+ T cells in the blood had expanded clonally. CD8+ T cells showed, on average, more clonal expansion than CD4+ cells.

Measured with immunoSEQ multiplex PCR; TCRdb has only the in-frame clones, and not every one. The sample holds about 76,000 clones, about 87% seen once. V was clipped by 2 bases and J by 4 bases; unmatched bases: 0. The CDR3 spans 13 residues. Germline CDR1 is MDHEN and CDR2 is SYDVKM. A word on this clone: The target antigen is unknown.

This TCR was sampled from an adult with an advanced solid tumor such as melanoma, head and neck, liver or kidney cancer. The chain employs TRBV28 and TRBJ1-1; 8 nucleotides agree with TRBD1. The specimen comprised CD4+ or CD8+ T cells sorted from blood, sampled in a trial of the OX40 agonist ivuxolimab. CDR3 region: CASSLDRGTEAFF. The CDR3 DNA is TGTGCCAGCAGTTTAGACAGGGGCACTGAAGCTTTCTTT.